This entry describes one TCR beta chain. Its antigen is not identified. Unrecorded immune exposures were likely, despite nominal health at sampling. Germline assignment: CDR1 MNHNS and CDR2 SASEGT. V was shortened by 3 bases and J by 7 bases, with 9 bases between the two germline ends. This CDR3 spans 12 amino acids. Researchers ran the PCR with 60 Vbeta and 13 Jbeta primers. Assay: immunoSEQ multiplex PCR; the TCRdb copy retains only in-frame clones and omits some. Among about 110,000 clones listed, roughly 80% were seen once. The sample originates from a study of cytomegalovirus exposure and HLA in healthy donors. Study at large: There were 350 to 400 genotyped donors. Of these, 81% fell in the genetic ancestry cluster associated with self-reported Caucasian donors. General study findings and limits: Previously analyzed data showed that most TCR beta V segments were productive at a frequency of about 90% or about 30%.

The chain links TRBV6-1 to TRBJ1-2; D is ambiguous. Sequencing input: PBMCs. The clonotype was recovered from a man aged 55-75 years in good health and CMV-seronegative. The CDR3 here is CASSERTGGYTF. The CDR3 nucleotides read TGTGCCAGCAGTGAGCGAACCGGTGGCTACACCTTC.